The rows below give T cell receptor beta chains drawn from one sample of a study of long-term antiretroviral therapy in people with HIV. Generated by immunoSEQ multiplex PCR, the TCRdb table keeps only in-frame clones and is missing some. The data show about 25,000 clones, 65% to 90% seen once. Sequencing used unsorted PBMCs, obtained 1.2 years after starting antiretroviral therapy. These receptors all come from a man in his fifties with HIV. The CDR3 runs from the conserved cysteine through the conserved F or W. D genes are given only for firm matches. Part of the rows lack a size; the others show once, few, many or a class for expanded clones.

V	D	size	J	DNA	CDR3
TRBV6-5	-	-	TRBJ2-7	TGTGCCAGCAGTTACCGAGACGGCTACGAGCAGTACTTC	CASSYRDGYEQYF
TRBV6-5	-	-	TRBJ1-1	TGTGCCAGCAGTTACGTGGGACACACTGAAGCTTTCTTT	CASSYVGHTEAFF
TRBV7-3	TRBD1	-	TRBJ2-2	TGTGCCACCCGGGACAGGGACACCGGGGAGCTGTTTTTT	CATRDRDTGELFF
TRBV5-4	TRBD1	-	TRBJ2-7	TGTGCCAGCAGCTTGGAAGGGACAGGTGACGAGCAGTACTTC	CASSLEGTGDEQYF
TRBV10-3	TRBD2	once	TRBJ2-5	TGTGCCATCTCCGGGGGGGACGGAGAGACCCAGTACTTC	CAISGGDGETQYF
TRBV28	-	once	TRBJ1-4	TGTGCCAGCAGTAGGACAGCACCTAATGAAAAACTGTTTTTT	CASSRTAPNEKLFF
TRBV14	-	once	TRBJ1-2	TGTGCCAGCAGCCCCACGACTCTCCAGGACTATGGCTACACCTTC	CASSPTTLQDYGYTF
TRBV9	-	-	TRBJ1-2	TGTGCCAGCAGCGCTGGGGCCTCGCTAATCTATGGCTACACCTTC	CASSAGASLIYGYTF
TRBV2	TRBD1	-	TRBJ1-1	TGTGCCAGCAGTGAGGGGACAGCGAACACTGAAGCTTTCTTT	CASSEGTANTEAFF
TRBV7-9	-	-	TRBJ1-5	TGTGCCAGCAGCTTACAGGGAAGTAGTCAGCCCCAGCATTTT	CASSLQGSSQPQHF
TRBV15	-	-	TRBJ2-1	TGTGCCACCAGCAAAGGAGGAAATGAGCAGTTCTTC	CATSKGGNEQFF
TRBV19	-	-	TRBJ2-2	TGTGCCAGTAGCCCCGGGGCCGGATACACCGGGGAGCTGTTTTTT	CASSPGAGYTGELFF
TRBV10-3	-	-	TRBJ2-5	TGTGCCATCAGTGACAGGGCGGCGGAGACCCAGTACTTC	CAISDRAAETQYF
TRBV28	-	-	TRBJ2-2	TGTGCCAGCAGTTCCCTCACCGGGGAGCTGTTTTTT	CASSSLTGELFF
TRBV5-4	-	-	TRBJ2-7	TGTGCCAGCAGGCCCAGGGAGCTCGACGAGCAGTACTTC	CASRPRELDEQYF
TRBV30	-	-	TRBJ1-6	TGTGCCTGGAGTGTACAAGGGGCACCCCTCCACTTT	CAWSVQGAPLHF
TRBV19	-	-	TRBJ1-1	TGTGCCAGTAATGATAGGGGGAGCACTGAAGCTTTCTTT	CASNDRGSTEAFF
TRBV7-9	-	-	TRBJ1-1	TGTGCCAGCAGCTTAGTAGGGATGAACACTGAAGCTTTCTTT	CASSLVGMNTEAFF
TRBV5-6	TRBD2	-	TRBJ2-5	TGTGCCAGCAGCTTCGCCCCGGGGGAGGGAGAGACCCAGTACTTC	CASSFAPGEGETQYF
TRBV15	-	-	TRBJ2-1	TGTGCCACCAGCAGAGAAAGAATTGGGGGTGAGCAGTTCTTC	CATSRERIGGEQFF
TRBV18	-	once	TRBJ2-2	TGTGCCAGCTCAATACGGGACAAAAACACCGGGGAGCTGTTTTTT	CASSIRDKNTGELFF
TRBV15	-	-	TRBJ2-5	TGTGCCACCAGCAGAGATCTTACAGCCCAAGAGACCCAGTACTTC	CATSRDLTAQETQYF
TRBV28	-	-	TRBJ1-2	TGTGCCAGCATGTCCAAGCGGACCGGGAACTATGGCTACACCTTC	CASMSKRTGNYGYTF
TRBV4-1	-	-	TRBJ2-7	TGCGCCAGCAGTTCACAGGACTTTCGCTACGAGCAGTACTTC	CASSSQDFRYEQYF
TRBV10-2	-	-	TRBJ1-1	TGCGCCAGCAGTGAGGGGGGAAGGACCACTGAAGCTTTCTTT	CASSEGGRTTEAFF
TRBV28	TRBD2	-	TRBJ2-2	TGTGCCAGCAGCCTCCGGGACTACCTACCCCTTGGGGAGCTGTTTTTT	CASSLRDYLPLGELFF
TRBV30	-	-	TRBJ1-1	TGTGCCTGGAGTGGCCAGGCCACTGAAGCTTTCTTT	CAWSGQATEAFF
TRBV6-6	-	-	TRBJ2-7	TGTGCCACCGTAAGGTCATACGAGCAGTACTTC	CATVRSYEQYF
TRBV5-1	TRBD2	-	TRBJ2-5	TGCGCCAGCAGTCGGGGGGGACTAGCTTTATTGCAAGAGACCCAGTACTTC	CASSRGGLALLQETQYF
TRBV11-1	-	once	TRBJ2-5	TGTGCCAGCACCTCTACTACCGGGACGGGATGGGGGACCCAGTACTTC	CASTSTTGTGWGTQYF
TRBV4-1	-	-	TRBJ1-1	TGCGCCAGCAGCCAAGGTCCTGAAGCTTTCTTT	CASSQGPEAFF
TRBV18	-	few	TRBJ1-5	TGTGCCAGCTCACAGGGCTGGGGCAATCAGCCCCAGCATTTT	CASSQGWGNQPQHF
TRBV29-1	-	-	TRBJ1-5	TGCAGCGTTGGGTCCGGGAATGGAAATCAGCCCCAGCATTTT	CSVGSGNGNQPQHF
TRBV2	TRBD1	-	TRBJ2-7	TGTGCCAGCAGACTTGACAGGGGGTTCTACGAGCAGTACTTC	CASRLDRGFYEQYF
TRBV6-5	-	-	TRBJ2-1	TGTGCCAGCAGTTACTCCCCCTACAATGAGCAGTTCTTC	CASSYSPYNEQFF
TRBV6-5	-	-	TRBJ1-3	TGTGCCAGCAGTTACTCGAAGGGGTACGGAAACACCATATATTTT	CASSYSKGYGNTIYF
TRBV7-8	TRBD1	-	TRBJ2-3	TGTGCCAGCAGCTTAGAATACAGGGGTTCAGATACGCAGTATTTT	CASSLEYRGSDTQYF
TRBV28	-	medium-sized	TRBJ2-5	TGTGCCAGCAGTCCCCAAGCTAGGGCTTGGATCGAGACCCAGTACTTC	CASSPQARAWIETQYF
TRBV2	-	-	TRBJ2-7	TGTGCCAGCAGTTCCGGCAGAGGCTACGAGCAGTACTTC	CASSSGRGYEQYF
TRBV27	TRBD1	-	TRBJ1-2	TGTGCCAGCAGTCCAGGGACAGGGGAAGGCTACACCTTC	CASSPGTGEGYTF
TRBV19	TRBD1	-	TRBJ1-1	TGTGCCAGTAGTATCAACAGGGGAAGGACTGAAGCTTTCTTT	CASSINRGRTEAFF
TRBV5-1	-	once	TRBJ2-5	TGCGCCAGCAGCCCATCCGTCGGGGGTCGGGAGACCCAGTACTTC	CASSPSVGGRETQYF
TRBV7-2	-	-	TRBJ2-7	TGTGCCAGCAGCTTATCTAGGACAGCCGCCTACGAGCAGTACTTC	CASSLSRTAAYEQYF
TRBV30	-	-	TRBJ1-2	TGTGCCCCCAGTGAGGGCCAGGCCAAGCTAACGTCGGGTGGCTACACCTTC	CAPSEGQAKLTSGGYTF
TRBV28	-	-	TRBJ2-1	TGTGCCAGCAGCCCTTCGGGGGTAGCAAGCAATGAGCAGTTCTTC	CASSPSGVASNEQFF
TRBV27	TRBD1	-	TRBJ2-7	TGTGCCAGCAGTTTCCAAGGACAGGGGGCTGTAGACTACGAGCAGTACTTC	CASSFQGQGAVDYEQYF
TRBV7-9	-	-	TRBJ2-7	TGTGCCAGCAGCTTAGGGGGAGACAGTTACGAGCAGTACTTC	CASSLGGDSYEQYF
TRBV7-3	-	-	TRBJ1-5	TGTGCCAGCAGCTTAACGGCCGGGGATAGCAATCAGCCCCAGCATTTT	CASSLTAGDSNQPQHF